The 20 T cell receptor beta chains below were found in one sample sequenced in a study of human T cells and chemical hapten exposure. In TCRdb, the RACE reads were re-called with MiXCR into one record per CDR3 protein. This sample has about 190,000 distinct CDR3 sequences, with about 22% found just once. Noted time point: patch test 3, about 24 weeks after DPC sensitization. The treatment is: therapeutic diphenylcyclopropenone sensitization with weekly scalp DPC. The sequencing used whole blood, collected in connection with sensitization to the hapten diphenylcyclopropenone (DPC). All receptors come from a woman aged 40 to 50 with alopecia areata. Some clones in this sample may be carry-over from other donors' samples.

This clonotype turned up a few times. The chain employs TRBV4-2 and TRBJ2-3; 11 nucleotides agree with TRBD2. Germline-derived CDR1 and CDR2 are LGHNA and YNFKEQ. V was clipped by 0 bases and J by 4 bases; unmatched bases: 3. The CDR3 runs 16 residues. The CDR3 protein is CASSQDIAGGADTQYF. The CDR3 DNA follows: TGTGCCAGCAGCCAAGATATAGCGGGAGGGGCAGATACGCAGTATTTT.

V usage is TRBV18 and J usage is TRBJ2-3; D possibly corresponds to TRBD2 (5 bases). Germline-derived CDR1 and CDR2 are KGHSH and LQKENI. The CDR3 runs 13 residues. Trimming removed 3 bases from V and 4 bases from J, with 8 bases in between. CDR3 DNA: TGTGCCAGCTCACCCTGGGAGTCAGATACGCAGTATTTT. It translates to CASSPWESDTQYF. Variable domain in full (rest from reference TRBV18 and TRBJ2-3): NAGVMQNPRHLVRRRGQEARLRCSPMKGHSHVYWYRQLPEEGLKFMVYLQKENIIDESGMPKERFSAEFPKEGPSILRIQQVVRGDSAAYFCASSPWESDTQYFGPGTRLTVL.

The rearrangement uses TRBV5-8 and TRBJ1-1, with unresolved D. Per the germline V gene, CDR1 is SGHTS and CDR2 is YDEGEE. This CDR3 spans 15 amino acids. V lost 3 bases and J lost 6, with 18 bases in between. CDR3 coding DNA: TGTGCCAGCAGCTCGAGTTATGGGAAAGCCCCTGAAGCTTTCTTT. Residues: CASSSSYGKAPEAFF.

The chain uses TRBV7-2 and TRBJ1-1; no firm D call. The CDR3 length is 14 residues. V lost 1 base, J lost 1 base, and 7 bases lay in between. Per the germline V gene, CDR1 is SGHTA and CDR2 is FQGNSA. This CDR3 is CASSLVNWNTEAFF. The CDR3 DNA is TGTGCCAGCAGCTTAGTAAACTGGAACACTGAAGCTTTCTTT. The variable domain in full, with the rest retrieved from reference TRBV7-2 and TRBJ1-1, is GAGVSQSPSNKVTEKGKDVELRCDPISGHTALYWYRQSLGQGLEFLIYFQGNSAPDKSGLPSDRFSAERTGGSVSTLTIQRTQQEDSAVYLCASSLVNWNTEAFFGQGTRLTVV.

The CDR3 sequence: CASSQETGSTDTQYF. For the CDR3, the DNA is TGTGCCAGCAGCCAAGAAACCGGGAGCACAGATACGCAGTATTTT. V and J are TRBV4-2 and TRBJ2-3; D not resolved. V lost 0 bases to trimming and J lost 0 bases, with 7 bases between them. The CDR3 is made up of 15 amino acids. Germline CDR1 reads LGHNA; CDR2 reads YNFKEQ.

The chain carries TRBV4-3 and TRBJ2-7; D uncertain. CDR1 is LGHNA, CDR2 YSLEER, per germline. Between the trimmed V and J ends, which lost 3 bases and 5 bases, there was a span of 14 bases. This CDR3 is 14 amino acids long. The CDR3 reads CASSQADSTNEQYF. In DNA, the CDR3 is TGCGCCAGCAGCCAGGCCGATTCAACAAACGAGCAGTACTTC.

This clonotype occurred a few times. The chain couples TRBV10-3 to TRBJ1-5, with TRBD1 matching 8 bases. CDR3 length: 14 amino acids. Germline CDR1 is ENHRY and CDR2 is SYGVKD. The V and J ends lost 6 bases and 5 bases, in that order; junction bases with no gene match: 6. CDR3 sequence: CAIRADRGHQPQHF. The CDR3 DNA is TGTGCCATCAGGGCAGACAGGGGCCATCAGCCCCAGCATTTT.

The genes are TRBV9 and TRBJ1-6; D possibly corresponds to TRBD1 (6 bases). CDR1 and CDR2 from the germline V gene are SGDLS and YYNGEE. The V end lost 0 bases, the J end lost 4 bases, and 8 bases lay between the germline ends. This CDR3 region has 15 residues. The CDR3 loop reads CASSVEGEYNSPLHF. CDR3 DNA: TGTGCCAGCAGCGTAGAGGGGGAGTATAATTCACCCCTCCACTTT. Together with reference TRBV9 and TRBJ1-6, the CDR3 gives the full variable domain: DSGVTQTPKHLITATGQRVTLRCSPRSGDLSVYWYQQSLDQGLQFLIQYYNGEERAKGNILERFSAQQFPDLHSELNLSSLELGDSALYFCASSVEGEYNSPLHFGNGTRLTVT.

The V call is TRBV18, the J call TRBJ2-1, with 8 nucleotides matching TRBD2. CDR3 length: 19 residues. Germline loops: CDR1 KGHSH, CDR2 LQKENI. J gave up 2 bases and V 3 bases, and 15 bases lay outside the gene matches. The CDR3 here is CASSPLGLAPRGPYNEQFF. Written as DNA, the CDR3 is TGTGCCAGCTCACCCTTAGGACTAGCCCCGAGAGGCCCCTACAATGAGCAGTTCTTC.

The CDR3 nucleotides are TGTGCCAGCAGCCTAGGGGTTACCACTGAAGCTTTCTTT. This encodes CASSLGVTTEAFF. The rearrangement joins TRBV7-9 to TRBJ1-1; the D gene is possibly TRBD1 (5 bases). Trimming took off 5 bases at V and 4 bases at J, with 11 bases between the two ends. The CDR3 has 13 residues. Germline V lookup: CDR1 SEHNR, CDR2 FQNEAQ (reference sequence). Looking up the rest from reference TRBV7-9 and TRBJ1-1 gives the full variable domain: DTGVSQNPRHKITKRGQNVTFRCDPISEHNRLYWYRQTLGQGPEFLTYFQNEAQLEKSRLLSDRFSAERPKGSFSTLEIQRTEQGDSAMYLCASSLGVTTEAFFGQGTRLTVV.

This clonotype has more than one count but fewer than ten. V is TRBV29-1 and J is TRBJ2-1; D remains ambiguous. This CDR3 is 13 amino acids long. Germline loops: CDR1 SQVTM, CDR2 ANQGSEA. With 4 bases removed from V and 3 bases from J, the gap between germline ends came to 10 bases. CDR3 loop: CSVVAWGYNEQFF. CDR3 DNA: TGCAGCGTTGTGGCCTGGGGCTACAATGAGCAGTTCTTC.

This clonotype was recorded at least ten times. The gene calls are TRBV6-5 and TRBJ2-3; D not resolved. V lost 2 bases and J lost 1, with 4 bases in between. Germline V gives CDR1 MNHEY, CDR2 SVGAGI. This CDR3 comprises 13 residues. The DNA of the CDR3 is TGTGCCAGCAGTTACCCCGGCACAGATACGCAGTATTTT. As protein: CASSYPGTDTQYF.

This clonotype was seen a handful of times. The chain recombines TRBV18 with TRBJ1-2; 8 bases agree with TRBD1. The germline gives CDR1 KGHSH, CDR2 LQKENI. V lost 0 bases and J lost 8; bases outside the gene matches: 5. The CDR3 consists of 14 residues. The CDR3 protein is CASSPPSGGEGYTF. The CDR3 DNA follows: TGTGCCAGCTCACCACCATCAGGGGGCGAGGGCTACACCTTC.

DNA for the CDR3: TGTGCCAGCAGCGTCGCGGGGGGGGCTAGCACAGATACGCAGTATTTT. This encodes CASSVAGGASTDTQYF. J is TRBJ2-3 and V is TRBV9; 9 nucleotides line up with TRBD2. V was clipped by 2 bases and J by 0 bases; unmatched bases: 4. The CDR3 is 16 amino acids. Germline V lookup: CDR1 SGDLS, CDR2 YYNGEE.

This chain connects TRBV5-6 to TRBJ2-3, with 9 bases lining up with TRBD1. The CDR3 contains 16 residues. The germline gives CDR1 SGHDT, CDR2 YYEEEE. Germline trimming cut 4 bases from V and 2 bases from J; bases unmatched to any gene: 8. The CDR3 region has the DNA TGTGCCAGCAGCCAGCCGGGACAGGGCTACACAGATACGCAGTATTTT. It encodes CASSQPGQGYTDTQYF.

In this sample, this clonotype turned up a few times. V and J are TRBV6-2 or TRBV6-3 and TRBJ2-1; 8 positions agree with TRBD1. J lost 8 bases, V lost 2 bases, and 8 bases had no gene match. CDR1 is MNHEY and CDR2 is SVGEGT in the germline V gene. This CDR3 is 15 amino acids long. The CDR3 sequence is CASSYRLAQGDEQFF. The CDR3, as DNA: TGTGCCAGCAGTTACCGGCTGGCACAGGGGGATGAGCAGTTCTTC.

The chain has TRBV6-5 and TRBJ2-6; D is tentatively TRBD1 or TRBD2 (5 bases each). The CDR3 runs to 15 residues. With 6 bases removed from V and 2 bases from J, the gap between germline ends came to 11 bases. CDR1 and CDR2 (germline): MNHEY, SVGAGI. CDR3 DNA sequence: TGTGCCAGCAGGCGACAGACTACTGGGGCCAACGTCCTGACTTTC. Its protein product is CASRRQTTGANVLTF.

The chain is built from TRBV7-9 and TRBJ2-3, with unresolved D. The V end was cut by 3 bases, the J end by 1 base, with 11 bases between. The CDR3 loop spans 15 amino acids. Per germline, CDR1 SEHNR and CDR2 FQNEAQ (reference sequence). The CDR3 reads CASSLTSVGTDTQYF. The CDR3 bases are TGTGCCAGCAGCTTGACCAGTGTGGGCACAGATACGCAGTATTTT.

The rearrangement uses TRBV6-1 and TRBJ2-1, with D possibly being TRBD1 (6 bases). The V end lost 6 bases, the J end lost 7 bases, and 19 bases lay between the germline ends. This CDR3 has 15 residues. Germline assignment: CDR1 MNHNS and CDR2 SASEGT. The CDR3 nucleotides are TGTGCCAGCAGCCGACAGACAGGTGGTTTAAATGAGCAGTTCTTC. Translation gives CASSRQTGGLNEQFF.

The sample holds a few counts of this clonotype. The chain is built from TRBV5-5 and TRBJ2-7; D might be TRBD1 (6 bases). The CDR3 consists of 16 residues. V lost 2 bases to trimming and J lost 0 bases, with 15 bases between them. Germline-derived CDR1 and CDR2 are SGHKS and YYEKEE (reference sequence). CDR3 DNA sequence: TGTGCCAGCAGCTTATCTTGGACGGACAGCTCCTACGAGCAGTACTTC. Its translation: CASSLSWTDSSYEQYF.